A selection of T cell receptor beta chains follows, all from one sample in a study of blood T cell repertoires in COVID-19. TCRdb keeps only in-frame clones here, not all; method: immunoSEQ multiplex PCR. The data contain about 280,000 clones, roughly 80% of them seen just once; the ten biggest clones take up 5%. The sequenced material came from PBMCs or T cells enriched from blood (not recorded which). The receptor set was obtained from a man between 40 and 49 years old who had been exposed to COVID-19. The CDR3 runs from the conserved cysteine through the conserved F or W. A D gene is named only where the DNA matches it firmly. Not all rows give a size; the values are once, few, many and, for expanded clones, a class.

. | TRBJ2-1 | TRBV24-1 | . | CATSDPMSAYNEQFF | TGTGCCACCAGTGACCCCATGTCAGCCTACAATGAGCAGTTCTTC
. | TRBJ2-5 | TRBV13 | . | CASSSPQALSQETQYF | TGTGCCAGCAGCTCCCCCCAGGCTCTATCCCAAGAGACCCAGTACTTC
TRBD1 | TRBJ1-2 | TRBV10-3 | . | CAFRSDRTGASHTGYTF | TGTGCCTTTCGCTCGGACCGGACAGGGGCGTCCCATACTGGCTACACCTTC
. | TRBJ2-4 | TRBV5-4 | once | CASSTEGGLRTKNIQYF | TGTGCCAGCAGCACAGAAGGGGGTTTGCGGACCAAAAACATTCAGTACTTC
. | TRBJ2-3 | TRBV11-2 | . | CASSLDRKVGGDTQYF | TGTGCCAGCAGCTTGGACAGGAAGGTCGGGGGAGATACGCAGTATTTT
TRBD2 | TRBJ2-1 | TRBV3-1/TRBV3-2 | . | CASSYNRGSGGHNEQFF | TGTGCCAGCAGCTATAACCGAGGTAGCGGGGGTCACAATGAGCAGTTCTTC
. | TRBJ1-5 | TRBV5-1 | . | CASSLGETGMQPQHF | TGCGCCAGCAGCTTGGGAGAAACAGGGATGCAGCCCCAGCATTTT
. | TRBJ2-7 | TRBV5-6 | . | CASSFTRGSYEQYF | TGTGCCAGCAGCTTTACAAGGGGCTCCTACGAGCAGTACTTC
. | TRBJ1-4 | TRBV7-7 | . | CASSPTGRADEKLFF | TGTGCTAGCAGCCCCACAGGGAGGGCAGATGAAAAACTGTTTTTT
TRBD1 | TRBJ1-4 | TRBV5-8 | . | CASRMSAGGEKLFF | TGTGCCAGCAGGATGAGCGCAGGGGGGGAAAAACTGTTTTTT
TRBD2 | TRBJ2-1 | TRBV11-3 | . | CASSLRRGLANNEQFF | TGTGCCAGCAGCTTAAGGCGGGGACTAGCGAACAATGAGCAGTTCTTC
TRBD1 | TRBJ2-2 | TRBV30 | few | CAWQGARYTGELFF | TGTGCCTGGCAGGGGGCGCGTTACACCGGGGAGCTGTTTTTT
. | TRBJ1-2 | TRBV9 | . | CASSEQGDYGYTF | TGTGCCAGCAGCGAACAGGGCGACTATGGCTACACCTTC
. | TRBJ1-5 | TRBV27 | . | CASRVLGGDPSQPQHF | TGTGCCAGCAGGGTTCTTGGGGGGGACCCTAGTCAGCCCCAGCATTTT
. | TRBJ2-7 | TRBV2 | . | CASMRFEYEQYF | TGTGCCAGCATGAGGTTTGAATACGAGCAGTACTTC
TRBD2 | TRBJ2-1 | TRBV29-1 | . | CSARSGEGYEEQFF | TGCAGCGCCCGTAGCGGGGAGGGGTACGAGGAGCAGTTCTTC
TRBD1 | TRBJ2-7 | TRBV29-1 | . | CSATKGTAEQYF | TGCAGCGCCACGAAAGGGACAGCCGAGCAGTACTTC
. | TRBJ2-5 | TRBV5-8 | . | CASSQVSGETQYF | TGTGCCAGCAGCCAAGTCAGCGGTGAGACCCAGTACTTC
. | TRBJ1-1 | TRBV18 | . | CASSPPMNTEAFF | TGTGCCAGCTCACCACCCATGAACACTGAAGCTTTCTTT
TRBD2 | TRBJ2-3 | TRBV3-1/TRBV3-2 | . | CASSQGITSGDTQYF | TGTGCCAGCAGCCAAGGGATAACTAGCGGCGATACGCAGTATTTT
TRBD2 | TRBJ2-3 | TRBV5-6 | . | CASSFAPGLAGTDTQYF | TGTGCCAGCAGCTTCGCCCCGGGACTAGCGGGCACAGATACGCAGTATTTT
. | TRBJ1-1 | TRBV9 | . | CASSVDPQNTEAFF | TGTGCCAGCAGCGTAGACCCACAGAACACTGAAGCTTTCTTT
. | TRBJ2-7 | TRBV10-3 | . | CAISEFAQLGSGHPYEQYF | TGTGCCATCAGTGAGTTCGCCCAGTTGGGGAGCGGGCATCCCTACGAGCAGTACTTC
TRBD2 | TRBJ2-7 | TRBV6-5 | . | CASSRTSGTYEQYF | TGTGCCAGCAGCAGGACTAGCGGGACCTACGAGCAGTACTTC
TRBD2 | TRBJ2-4 | TRBV20-1 | . | CSASRAGVMAKNIQYF | TGCAGTGCCAGTAGAGCGGGAGTGATGGCCAAAAACATTCAGTACTTC
. | TRBJ1-2 | TRBV30 | . | CAWSRSENPNYGYTF | TGTGCCTGGAGTCGCTCAGAAAACCCTAACTATGGCTACACCTTC
TRBD2 | TRBJ2-1 | TRBV7-3 | once | CASSPLGSGLSYNEQFF | TGTGCCAGCAGCCCACTGGGTAGCGGGCTCTCCTACAATGAGCAGTTCTTC
. | TRBJ2-7 | TRBV14 | . | CASSQRGSPEQYF | TGTGCCAGCAGCCAACGGGGGAGTCCCGAGCAGTACTTC
. | TRBJ1-1 | TRBV7-2 | . | CASSLRQGSTEAFF | TGTGCCAGCAGCTTAAGGCAGGGGAGCACTGAAGCTTTCTTT
. | TRBJ2-5 | TRBV5-5 | . | CASSFLGSGKETQYF | TGTGCCAGCAGCTTTCTTGGTTCGGGGAAAGAGACCCAGTACTTC
. | TRBJ1-4 | TRBV11-2 | . | CASRTNWGANEKLFF | TGTGCCAGCAGAACTAATTGGGGGGCTAATGAAAAACTGTTTTTT
. | TRBJ1-5 | TRBV18 | . | CASSPSQGGTNQPQHF | TGTGCCAGCTCACCCTCTCAGGGAGGGACGAATCAGCCCCAGCATTTT
. | TRBJ2-2 | TRBV19 | few | CASSIRGTGELFF | TGTGCCAGTAGTATTAGGGGCACCGGGGAGCTGTTTTTT
TRBD1 | TRBJ1-6 | TRBV4-2 | . | CASSQTGASNYNSPLHF | TGTGCCAGCAGCCAAACAGGGGCCTCAAACTATAATTCACCCCTCCACTTT
. | TRBJ1-2 | TRBV28 | . | CASSLGGGDLYGYTF | TGTGCCAGCAGTTTAGGTGGGGGCGATTTGTATGGCTACACCTTC
TRBD1 | TRBJ1-5 | TRBV10-1 | . | CASTRQGGRRQPQHF | TGCGCCAGCACCCGACAGGGGGGAAGACGGCAGCCCCAGCATTTT
. | TRBJ1-2 | TRBV2 | many | CASSELAGWNYGYTF | TGTGCCAGCAGTGAACTTGCAGGTTGGAACTATGGCTACACCTTC
TRBD1 | TRBJ2-5 | TRBV13 | . | CASSPEDRQETQYF | TGTGCCAGCAGCCCAGAGGACAGGCAAGAGACCCAGTACTTC
TRBD1 | TRBJ1-5 | TRBV19 | few | CASSIRTGSSNQPQHF | TGTGCCAGTAGTATAAGGACAGGGAGTAGCAATCAGCCCCAGCATTTT
. | TRBJ2-5 | TRBV3-1/TRBV3-2 | . | CASSQDLGAAGGETQYF | TGTGCCAGCAGCCAAGATCTAGGAGCGGCAGGGGGGGAGACCCAGTACTTC
TRBD1 | TRBJ1-2 | TRBV19 | . | CASSITMDRVDYTF | TGTGCCAGTAGTATTACTATGGACAGGGTTGACTACACCTTC
TRBD2 | TRBJ2-7 | TRBV3-1/TRBV3-2 | . | CASSLAGVEYEQYF | TGTGCCAGCAGCCTAGCGGGAGTTGAGTACGAGCAGTACTTC
. | TRBJ2-3 | TRBV3-1/TRBV3-2 | . | CASSQFGVGTSTDTQYF | TGTGCCAGCAGCCAATTTGGTGTGGGGACTAGCACAGATACGCAGTATTTT
TRBD1 | TRBJ1-1 | TRBV4-1 | . | CASSPGTGNTEAFF | TGCGCCAGCAGCCCCGGGACAGGGAACACTGAAGCTTTCTTT
TRBD2 | TRBJ2-1 | TRBV7-3 | . | CASSLKLAVSSYNEQFF | TGTGCCAGCAGCTTAAAACTAGCGGTAAGCTCCTACAATGAGCAGTTCTTC
TRBD2 | TRBJ2-1 | TRBV9 | . | CASSTGTRGNEQFF | TGTGCCAGCAGCACCGGGACTAGGGGCAATGAGCAGTTCTTC
. | TRBJ2-3 | TRBV7-9 | . | CASSPSGDTQYF | TGTGCCAGCAGCCCCAGCGGGGATACGCAGTATTTT
TRBD1 | TRBJ1-1 | TRBV10-2 | . | CASSEPYRGPNTEAFF | TGCGCCAGCAGTGAGCCATACAGGGGGCCGAACACTGAAGCTTTCTTT
. | TRBJ1-1 | TRBV12-3/TRBV12-4 | . | CASRGGTEAFF | TGTGCCAGCAGGGGAGGCACTGAAGCTTTCTTT
. | TRBJ1-5 | TRBV19 | . | CATTPGRGWQPQHF | TGTGCCACCACTCCTGGCCGGGGTTGGCAGCCCCAGCATTTT
. | TRBJ1-5 | TRBV11-3 | few | CASSSGFRQPQHF | TGTGCCAGCAGCTCAGGGTTCCGACAGCCCCAGCATTTT